Below are 2 T cell receptor beta chains sequenced from a single sample in a study of control samples from healthy donors and cancer patients. Profiling relied on immunoSEQ multiplex PCR, and the TCRdb table lists in-frame clones only, not all of them. The data contain about 22,000 clones, 65% to 90% of them singletons. Sequenced: PBMCs. These TCRs come from a man in his fifties or sixties with head and neck cancer.

The V gene is TRBV15, the J gene TRBJ2-7; D is ambiguous. The V and J ends lost 4 bases and 0 bases respectively, with 7 bases between them. CDR1 LNHNV and CDR2 YYDKDF come from the germline V gene (reference sequence). The CDR3 covers 13 residues. CDR3 loop: CATSKELSYEQYF. CDR3 DNA: TGTGCCACCAGCAAGGAACTCTCCTACGAGCAGTACTTC.

The rearrangement uses TRBV7-6 and TRBJ1-2, with TRBD1 matching over 8 bases. V dropped 5 bases and J dropped 5; count of bases not matched to a gene: 7. Germline V gene data show CDR1 as SGHVS and CDR2 as FNYEAQ. The CDR3 contains 14 residues. The CDR3 is CASSPGQGHYGYTF. Here the CDR3 DNA reads TGTGCCAGCAGCCCCGGACAGGGCCATTATGGCTACACCTTC.